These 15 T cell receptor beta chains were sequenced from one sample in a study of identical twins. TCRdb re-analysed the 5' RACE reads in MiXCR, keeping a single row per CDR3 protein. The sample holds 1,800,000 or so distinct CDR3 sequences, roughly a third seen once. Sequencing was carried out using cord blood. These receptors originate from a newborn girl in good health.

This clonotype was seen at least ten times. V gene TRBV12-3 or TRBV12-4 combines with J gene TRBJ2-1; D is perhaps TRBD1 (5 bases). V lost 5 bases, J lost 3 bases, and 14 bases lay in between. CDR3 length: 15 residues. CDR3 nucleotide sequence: TGTGCCAGCAGTCCGCGCAGGGAAAGCTACAATGAGCAGTTCTTC. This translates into CASSPRRESYNEQFF.

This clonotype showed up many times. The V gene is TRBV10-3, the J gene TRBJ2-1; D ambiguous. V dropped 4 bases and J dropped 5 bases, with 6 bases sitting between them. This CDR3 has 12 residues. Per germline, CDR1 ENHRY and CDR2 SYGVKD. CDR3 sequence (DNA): TGTGCCATCAGTGGTTCTAACAATGAGCAGTTCTTC. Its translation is CAISGSNNEQFF.

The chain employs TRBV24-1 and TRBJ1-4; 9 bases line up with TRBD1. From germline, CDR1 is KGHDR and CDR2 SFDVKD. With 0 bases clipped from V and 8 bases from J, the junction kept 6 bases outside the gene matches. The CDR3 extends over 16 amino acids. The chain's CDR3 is CATSDLSVTGGEKLFF. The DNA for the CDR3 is TGTGCCACCAGTGATTTGTCCGTGACAGGGGGGGAAAAACTGTTTTTT.

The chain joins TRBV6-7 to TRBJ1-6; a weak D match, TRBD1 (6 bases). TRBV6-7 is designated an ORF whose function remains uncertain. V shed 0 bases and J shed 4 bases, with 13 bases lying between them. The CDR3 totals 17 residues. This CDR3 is CASSYSGRGRYNSPLHF. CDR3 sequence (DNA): TGTGCCAGCAGTTACTCCGGCAGGGGACGGTATAATTCACCCCTCCACTTT.

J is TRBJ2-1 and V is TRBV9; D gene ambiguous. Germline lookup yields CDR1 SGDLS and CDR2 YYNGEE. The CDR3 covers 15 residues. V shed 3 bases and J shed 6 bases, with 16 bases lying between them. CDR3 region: CASSARIGYANEQFF. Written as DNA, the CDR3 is TGTGCCAGCAGCGCCCGAATCGGTTACGCCAATGAGCAGTTCTTC. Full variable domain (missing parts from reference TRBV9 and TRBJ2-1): DSGVTQTPKHLITATGQRVTLRCSPRSGDLSVYWYQQSLDQGLQFLIQYYNGEERAKGNILERFSAQQFPDLHSELNLSSLELGDSALYFCASSARIGYANEQFFGPGTRLTVL.

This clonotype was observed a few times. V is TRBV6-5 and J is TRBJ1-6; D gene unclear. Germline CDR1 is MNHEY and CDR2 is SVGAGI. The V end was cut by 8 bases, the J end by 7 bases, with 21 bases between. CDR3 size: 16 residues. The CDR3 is CASSRAIFYANSPLHF. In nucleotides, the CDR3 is TGTGCCAGCTCTCGCGCGATCTTCTATGCGAATTCACCCCTCCACTTT.

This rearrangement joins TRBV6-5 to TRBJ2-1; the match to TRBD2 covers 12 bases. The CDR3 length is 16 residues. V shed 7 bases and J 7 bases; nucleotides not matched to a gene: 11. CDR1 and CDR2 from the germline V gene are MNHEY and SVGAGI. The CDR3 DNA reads TGTGCCAGCATAGCCCTAGCGGGAGGGCCGGGTAATGAGCAGTTCTTC. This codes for CASIALAGGPGNEQFF.

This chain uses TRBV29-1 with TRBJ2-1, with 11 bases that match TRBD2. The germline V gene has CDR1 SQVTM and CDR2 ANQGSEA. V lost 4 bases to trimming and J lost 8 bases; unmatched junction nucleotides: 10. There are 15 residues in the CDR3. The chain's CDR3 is CSVGLRTSGSDEQFF. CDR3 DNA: TGCAGCGTTGGATTGCGTACTAGCGGGAGCGATGAGCAGTTCTTC.

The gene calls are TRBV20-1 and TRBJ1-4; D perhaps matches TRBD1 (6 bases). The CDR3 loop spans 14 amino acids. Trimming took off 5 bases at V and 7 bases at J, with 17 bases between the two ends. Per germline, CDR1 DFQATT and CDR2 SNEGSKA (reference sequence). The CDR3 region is CSAVQGGGGEKLFF. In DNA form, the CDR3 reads TGCAGTGCTGTACAGGGAGGGGGGGGTGAAAAACTGTTTTTT.

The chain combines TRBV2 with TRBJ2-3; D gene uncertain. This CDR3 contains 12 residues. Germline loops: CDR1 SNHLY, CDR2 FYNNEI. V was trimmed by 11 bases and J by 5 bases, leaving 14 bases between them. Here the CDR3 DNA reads TGTGCCGTACATAGAGTAGTAGATACGCAGTATTTT. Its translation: CAVHRVVDTQYF.

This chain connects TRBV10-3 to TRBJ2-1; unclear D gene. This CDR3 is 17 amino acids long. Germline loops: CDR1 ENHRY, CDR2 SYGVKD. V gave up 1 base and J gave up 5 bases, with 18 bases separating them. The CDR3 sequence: CAISEFSGAKKNNEQFF. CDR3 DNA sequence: TGTGCCATCAGTGAGTTCTCTGGAGCGAAGAAGAACAATGAGCAGTTCTTC.

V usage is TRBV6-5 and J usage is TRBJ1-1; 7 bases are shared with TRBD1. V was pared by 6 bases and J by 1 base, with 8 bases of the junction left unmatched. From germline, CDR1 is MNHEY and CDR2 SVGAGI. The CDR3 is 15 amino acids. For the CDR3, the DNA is TGTGCCAGCAGGGAAAGGCGACAGGGGAACACTGAAGCTTTCTTT. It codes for CASRERRQGNTEAFF.

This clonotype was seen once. The CDR3: CAISERTGGETQFF. The CDR3 coding sequence is TGTGCCATCAGCGAGAGAACAGGGGGAGAGACCCAGTTCTTC. J is TRBJ2-1 and V is TRBV10-3; 8 bases are a match to TRBD1. The CDR3 is 14 residues long. Losses at the gene ends were 6 bases for V and 13 bases for J; bases not matched to a gene: 14. Germline CDR1 ENHRY, CDR2 SYGVKD.

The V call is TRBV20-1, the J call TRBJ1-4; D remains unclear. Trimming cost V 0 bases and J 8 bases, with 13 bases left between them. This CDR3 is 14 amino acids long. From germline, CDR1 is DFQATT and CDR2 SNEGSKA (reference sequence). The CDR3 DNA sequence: TGCAGTGCTAGAGATGGCAGTAACCGAGAAAAACTGTTTTTT. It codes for CSARDGSNREKLFF.

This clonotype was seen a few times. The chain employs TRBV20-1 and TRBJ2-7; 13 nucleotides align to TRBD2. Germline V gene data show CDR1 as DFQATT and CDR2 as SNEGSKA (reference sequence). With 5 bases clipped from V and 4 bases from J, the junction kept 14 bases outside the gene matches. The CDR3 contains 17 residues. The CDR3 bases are TGCAGTGCTGAGAGGACTAGCGGGGGTAATCTTGTTTACGAGCAGTACTTC. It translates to CSAERTSGGNLVYEQYF.